The rows below give T cell receptor beta chains drawn from one sample of a study of blood T cell repertoires in COVID-19. Using immunoSEQ multiplex PCR, the repertoire was profiled, and TCRdb retains in-frame clones only, with some absent. The profile covers roughly 350,000 clones, with about 90% appearing a single time and around 3.3% taken by the ten largest. The specimen was peripheral blood. The receptors stem from a young woman who had recovered from COVID-19. Each CDR3 is given with its conserved first and last residue. D genes are given only for firm matches. Clone size is given for some rows only: seen once, a few or many times, or a class if the clone is expanded.

TRBV7-8	TRBJ2-2	once	.	CASSLGRVNTGELFF	TGTGCCAGCAGCTTAGGGAGGGTTAACACCGGGGAGCTGTTTTTT
TRBV19	TRBJ1-2	once	.	CASNPTTPRAGDYGYTF	TGTGCCAGTAACCCAACGACCCCGCGGGCCGGGGACTATGGCTACACCTTC
TRBV7-2	TRBJ2-3	.	.	CASREGGTDTQYF	TGTGCCAGCAGAGAGGGGGGCACAGATACGCAGTATTTT
TRBV27	TRBJ1-1	.	TRBD1	CASSSGGEAFF	TGTGCCAGCAGTTCAGGGGGTGAAGCTTTCTTT
TRBV4-1	TRBJ2-1	.	.	CASSQDPGGAYNEQFF	TGCGCCAGCAGCCAAGATCCAGGCGGGGCTTACAATGAGCAGTTCTTC
TRBV2	TRBJ2-5	.	TRBD2	CASTVGTRGEKTQYF	TGTGCCAGCACTGTGGGGACTAGAGGGGAGAAGACCCAGTACTTC
TRBV6-2/TRBV6-3	TRBJ2-3	few	TRBD2	CASSSSGGPTDTQYF	TGTGCCAGCAGTTCAAGCGGGGGACCCACAGATACGCAGTATTTT
TRBV5-8	TRBJ2-5	.	.	CASSLSETQYF	TGTGCCAGCAGCTTGTCTGAGACCCAGTACTTC
TRBV27	TRBJ1-1	.	.	CASSFGAGGNTEAFF	TGTGCCAGCAGTTTTGGTGCGGGGGGTAACACTGAAGCTTTCTTT
TRBV3-1/TRBV3-2	TRBJ2-1	few	TRBD2	CASSQDWASGRSNEQFF	TGTGCCAGCAGCCAAGATTGGGCTAGCGGGAGAAGCAATGAGCAGTTCTTC
TRBV7-8	TRBJ1-5	.	TRBD1	CASSPRTGSSNQPQHF	TGTGCCAGCAGCCCGAGGACAGGTTCTAGCAATCAGCCCCAGCATTTT
TRBV4-3	TRBJ2-3	.	TRBD2	CASSQDIAGAADTQYF	TGCGCCAGCAGCCAAGATATAGCGGGAGCTGCAGATACGCAGTATTTT
TRBV5-6	TRBJ1-2	.	.	CASSLGAGYTF	TGTGCCAGCAGCTTGGGGGCGGGCTACACCTTC
TRBV5-5	TRBJ1-2	.	.	CASSYRVGDGYTF	TGTGCCAGCAGCTACAGGGTGGGGGATGGCTACACCTTC
TRBV7-8	TRBJ2-3	once	TRBD2	CASSLRLAGGLDTQYF	TGTGCCAGCAGCCTAAGACTAGCGGGAGGGCTAGATACGCAGTATTTT
TRBV7-8	TRBJ2-3	few	.	CASSLGTGVTDTQYF	TGTGCCAGCAGCTTAGGAACGGGAGTGACAGATACGCAGTATTTT
TRBV18	TRBJ2-3	.	TRBD2	CASSPLSGRTTDTQYF	TGTGCCAGCTCACCATTGTCCGGGAGGACCACAGATACGCAGTATTTT
TRBV27	TRBJ2-3	.	TRBD1	CASSGDSADTQYF	TGTGCCAGCAGTGGGGACAGCGCAGATACGCAGTATTTT
TRBV7-2	TRBJ2-5	.	.	CASSLLDFQETQYF	TGTGCCAGCAGCTTATTGGACTTCCAAGAGACCCAGTACTTC
TRBV21-1	TRBJ1-3	.	.	CASSKVLQGAPVSGNTIYF	TGTGCCAGCAGCAAAGTGTTACAGGGGGCCCCCGTCTCTGGAAACACCATATATTTT
TRBV5-8	TRBJ2-1	.	.	CATALGGYNEQFF	TGTGCCACAGCGCTCGGGGGCTACAATGAGCAGTTCTTC
TRBV7-8	TRBJ1-5	.	.	CASSHSQGYQPQHF	TGTGCCAGCAGCCATTCGCAGGGTTATCAGCCCCAGCATTTT
TRBV6-5	TRBJ2-1	once	.	CASSYRGGTGNEQFF	TGTGCCAGCAGTTACCGGGGCGGGACTGGCAATGAGCAGTTCTTC
TRBV10-2	TRBJ2-2	.	TRBD2	CASSAGLAGDTGELFF	TGCGCCAGCAGCGCGGGACTAGCGGGTGACACCGGGGAGCTGTTTTTT
TRBV28	TRBJ2-3	.	.	CASTLGPAADTQYF	TGTGCCAGCACTCTGGGGCCCGCAGCAGATACGCAGTATTTT
TRBV9	TRBJ2-1	.	TRBD2	CASSTKGLAPYNEQFF	TGTGCCAGCAGCACCAAAGGACTAGCGCCCTACAATGAGCAGTTCTTC
TRBV30	TRBJ1-2	once	TRBD1	CAWSAGTVYGYTF	TGTGCCTGGAGTGCCGGGACAGTCTATGGCTACACCTTC
TRBV3-1/TRBV3-2	TRBJ2-1	.	.	CASSQDLERVEQFF	TGTGCCAGCAGCCAAGATTTGGAGCGCGTCGAGCAGTTCTTC
TRBV3-1/TRBV3-2	TRBJ2-1	.	TRBD2	CASSPLAGSSYNEQFF	TGTGCCAGCAGCCCTCTAGCGGGCAGCTCCTACAATGAGCAGTTCTTC
TRBV7-2	TRBJ2-2	.	TRBD2	CASSFGTSGPMNTGELFF	TGTGCCAGCAGCTTCGGGACTAGCGGGCCCATGAACACCGGGGAGCTGTTTTTT
TRBV5-1	TRBJ2-1	.	TRBD2	CASSLGSGSNEQFF	TGCGCCAGCAGCTTGGGTAGCGGGAGCAATGAGCAGTTCTTC
TRBV27	TRBJ1-3	few	.	CASSPYLQGSGNTIYF	TGTGCCAGCAGTCCATACTTACAGGGATCAGGAAACACCATATATTTT
TRBV4-3	TRBJ1-2	.	.	CASSQETFRGRYGYTF	TGCGCCAGCAGCCAAGAAACTTTCCGGGGAAGGTATGGCTACACCTTC
TRBV11-2	TRBJ1-1	.	.	CASSLRTPVSEAFF	TGTGCCAGCAGCTTAAGGACACCCGTAAGTGAAGCTTTCTTT
TRBV9	TRBJ2-3	.	TRBD2	CASSGLAADFDTQYF	TGTGCCAGCAGCGGACTAGCGGCGGATTTCGATACGCAGTATTTT
TRBV7-2	TRBJ2-5	.	TRBD1	CASSSRGLEETQYF	TGTGCCAGCAGCTCCAGGGGGTTGGAAGAGACCCAGTACTTC
TRBV19	TRBJ2-2	.	.	CASPGHGPGELFF	TGTGCCAGTCCGGGACACGGGCCCGGGGAGCTGTTTTTT
TRBV7-2	TRBJ1-2	.	TRBD1	CASSLRWQGAPGYTF	TGTGCCAGCAGCTTACGGTGGCAGGGGGCGCCCGGCTACACCTTC
TRBV5-1	TRBJ1-1	.	.	CASSGTNPEAFF	TGCGCCAGCAGCGGGACAAACCCTGAAGCTTTCTTT
TRBV27	TRBJ2-6	.	.	CASQRQGGGSGANVLTF	TGTGCCAGCCAACGACAGGGAGGCGGCTCTGGGGCCAACGTCCTGACTTTC
TRBV11-3	TRBJ2-5	once	.	CASSSLLGTLQETQYF	TGTGCCAGCAGCTCCCTCTTGGGGACTTTACAAGAGACCCAGTACTTC
TRBV18	TRBJ1-1	.	.	CASSPPAGAEAFF	TGTGCCAGCTCACCACCTGCCGGAGCCGAAGCTTTCTTT
TRBV27	TRBJ2-3	.	TRBD2	CASSLPPGLELDTQYF	TGTGCCAGCAGTTTACCCCCGGGACTAGAGTTAGATACGCAGTATTTT
TRBV27	TRBJ1-5	.	TRBD1	CASSRDRAGNQPQHF	TGTGCCAGCAGCCGGGACAGGGCTGGCAATCAGCCCCAGCATTTT
TRBV5-1	TRBJ2-1	.	TRBD1	CASSVGQGGEQFF	TGCGCCAGCAGCGTCGGACAGGGGGGTGAGCAGTTCTTC
TRBV4-1	TRBJ1-6	.	.	CASSQERGSSYNSPLHF	TGCGCCAGCAGCCAAGAAAGAGGGAGCTCCTATAATTCACCCCTCCACTTT
TRBV19	TRBJ2-3	once	TRBD1	CASAPQGATDTQYF	TGTGCCAGTGCCCCCCAGGGGGCTACCGATACGCAGTATTTT
TRBV7-2	TRBJ2-3	.	TRBD2	CASSSGLAGLDTQYF	TGTGCCAGCAGCTCGGGACTAGCGGGATTGGATACGCAGTATTTT